Included here is one T cell receptor beta chain sequence, with context. This sample was included in a study of OX40 agonist ivuxolimab in advanced cancers. The CDR3 is 13 amino acids. Germline CDR1 reads SGHAT; CDR2 reads FQNNGV. V lost 0 bases and J 4 bases, leaving 7 bases between the germline ends. The data were produced by immunoSEQ multiplex PCR, yet TCRdb's version contains in-frame clones alone and is incomplete. Of some 16,000 clones in the sample, more than 75% are singletons; the top ten hold approximately 46%. Sequencing used CD4+ or CD8+ T cells sorted from blood, obtained in a trial of the OX40 agonist ivuxolimab. The receptor was derived from an adult with an advanced solid tumor such as melanoma, head and neck, liver or kidney cancer. The chain joins TRBV11-2 to TRBJ2-7, with a weak D call TRBD1 (5 bases). The CDR3 DNA reads as TGTGCCAGCAGCTTAGATTCAGGGTACGAGCAGTACTTC. Encoded protein: CASSLDSGYEQYF.